This T cell receptor beta chain was documented in a study of control samples from healthy donors and cancer patients. Looked up from germline, CDR1 is KGHDR and CDR2 is SFDVKD. V shed 2 bases and J 2 bases; nucleotides not matched to a gene: 6. The CDR3 spans 17 residues. Measured with immunoSEQ multiplex PCR; TCRdb has only the in-frame clones, and not every one. The sample consists of around 140,000 clones, about 91% of them appearing once. This clone was counted a single time. The clonotype was recovered from a man aged 25 to 40 in good health. The rearrangement joins TRBV24-1 to TRBJ2-2, with 8 nucleotides matching TRBD1. The sequenced sample was blood. CDR3: CATSDSPGQVNTGELFF. DNA of the CDR3: TGTGCCACCAGTGATTCCCCGGGACAGGTCAACACCGGGGAGCTGTTTTTT.